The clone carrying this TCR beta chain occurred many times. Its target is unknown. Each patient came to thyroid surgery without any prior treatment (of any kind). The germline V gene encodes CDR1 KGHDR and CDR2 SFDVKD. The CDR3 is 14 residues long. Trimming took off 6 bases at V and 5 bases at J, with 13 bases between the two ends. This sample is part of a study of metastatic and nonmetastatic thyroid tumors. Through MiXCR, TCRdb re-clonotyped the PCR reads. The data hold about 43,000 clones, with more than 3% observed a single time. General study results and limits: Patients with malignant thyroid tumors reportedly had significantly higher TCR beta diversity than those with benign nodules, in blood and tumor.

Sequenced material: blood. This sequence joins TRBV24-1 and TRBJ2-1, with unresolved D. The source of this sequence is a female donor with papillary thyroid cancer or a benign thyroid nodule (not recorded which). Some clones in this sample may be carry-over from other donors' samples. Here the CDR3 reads CATSRSLLNNEQFF. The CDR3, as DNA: TGTGCCACCAGTCGGTCTCTACTTAACAATGAGCAGTTCTTC.